A single sample is the source of the 21 T cell receptor beta chains below, sequenced in a study of T cell repertoires in cytomegalovirus infection. TCRdb passed the reads through MiXCR, listing each CDR3 protein once. Of roughly 100,000 distinct CDR3 sequences in the sample, approximately 16% were seen once. The source material was PBMCs. The receptors here all came from a human donor in good health (CMV status not recorded). Some clones in this sample may be carry-over from other donors' samples.

This clonotype was found many times. The V gene is TRBV28, the J gene TRBJ2-7; the match to TRBD1 covers 7 bases. The V segment lost 7 bases and the J segment 2 bases; nucleotides outside the gene matches: 14. Germline CDR1 MDHEN, CDR2 SYDVKM. This CDR3 is built from 16 residues. The CDR3 loop is CASTPRGTVLTYEQYF. The CDR3 DNA follows: TGTGCCAGCACCCCTCGAGGGACAGTTCTTACCTACGAGCAGTACTTC.

This clonotype was recorded many times. This chain connects TRBV4-1 to TRBJ1-1; D is undetermined. Germline assignment: CDR1 MGHRA and CDR2 YSYEKL. Trimming took off 1 base at V and 6 bases at J, with 9 bases between the two ends. This CDR3 region has 13 residues. The CDR3 DNA is TGCGCCAGCAGCCAAGTTTTCCGGGCTGAAGCTTTCTTT. Amino acids: CASSQVFRAEAFF.

A few counts support this clonotype. The chain uses TRBV4-2 and TRBJ2-1; TRBD2 matches 11 bases. The germline CDR1 and CDR2 sequences are LGHNA and YNFKEQ. J was trimmed by 10 bases and V by 7 bases; bases with no gene match: 12. The CDR3 has 15 amino acids. The CDR3 reads CASNQSPSGGREQFF. The CDR3 nucleotides read TGTGCCAGCAACCAGAGTCCTAGCGGGGGGCGCGAGCAGTTCTTC.

This chain joins TRBV6-2 or TRBV6-3 and TRBJ2-6; a weak D match, TRBD2 (6 bases). This CDR3 spans 17 amino acids. Germline assignment: CDR1 MNHEY and CDR2 SVGEGT. V was cut by 2 bases and J by 6 bases, with 17 bases left in between. The CDR3 protein is CASSYLRYGREANVLTF. CDR3 nucleotides: TGTGCCAGCAGTTACCTCCGATACGGGAGAGAGGCCAACGTCCTGACTTTC.

This clonotype showed up just a few times. V gene TRBV2 combines with J gene TRBJ2-7; 8 bases are shared with TRBD2. CDR1 is SNHLY and CDR2 is FYNNEI in the germline V gene. V shed 6 bases and J 6 bases; nucleotides not matched to a gene: 13. The CDR3 runs to 15 residues. The CDR3 loop reads CASSPSGGASREQYF. The CDR3 DNA reads TGTGCCAGCAGCCCCAGCGGGGGAGCCTCCCGCGAGCAGTACTTC.

V and J are TRBV6-6 and TRBJ1-2; weak D call: TRBD1 (5 bases). Germline V gene sequence: CDR1 MNHNY, CDR2 SVGAGI (reference sequence). V was clipped by 7 bases and J by 2 bases, with 17 bases between them. This CDR3 is built from 15 residues. Written as DNA, the CDR3 is TGTGCCAGCACCCAACGGGGCGACGGGAACTATGGCTACACCTTC. Encoded protein: CASTQRGDGNYGYTF.

Many counts were recorded for this clonotype. This chain connects TRBV7-9 to TRBJ2-1; TRBD1 agrees at 9 bases. Unmatched junction bases numbered 11, after V lost 4 bases and J lost 1 base. CDR3 length equals 18 residues. Germline-derived CDR1 and CDR2 are SEHNR and FQNEAQ (reference sequence). CDR3 loop: CASSSTGGVGGSYNEQFF. The CDR3, as DNA: TGTGCCAGCAGCTCAACAGGGGGCGTAGGTGGATCCTACAATGAGCAGTTCTTC.

This clonotype was counted ten times or more. The chain combines TRBV7-2 with TRBJ1-1; possibly TRBD1 for D (5 bases). The V and J ends lost 5 bases and 1 base respectively, with 8 bases between them. CDR1 is SGHTA, CDR2 FQGNSA, per germline. This CDR3 region has 13 residues. CDR3 residues: CASSPGQNTEAFF. CDR3 bases: TGTGCCAGCAGCCCCGGACAGAACACTGAAGCTTTCTTT.

The chain has TRBV7-9 and TRBJ2-7; no clear D gene. In germline, CDR1 is SEHNR, CDR2 FQNEAQ (reference sequence). The CDR3 spans 14 residues. V lost 2 bases and J lost 8, with 16 bases in between. Here the CDR3 reads CASSLFQEATQQYF. The CDR3, as DNA: TGTGCCAGCAGCTTATTCCAGGAAGCTACGCAGCAGTACTTC.

This clonotype was picked up a small number of times. The chain is built from TRBV2 and TRBJ2-4; 7 nucleotides agree with TRBD1. After removal of 7 bases from V and 4 bases from J, the junction contained 7 bases not matched to a gene. The CDR3 is 14 residues long. Germline CDR1 reads SNHLY; CDR2 reads FYNNEI. DNA of the CDR3: TGTGCCAGCACCACATGGGGACAGAAAAACATTCAGTACTTC. This gives the protein CASTTWGQKNIQYF.

V usage is TRBV27 and J usage is TRBJ2-7; 7 bases align to TRBD1. The V gene end was trimmed by 3 bases and the J gene end by 9 bases; junction bases not matched to a gene: 8. This CDR3 has 13 amino acids. Germline V CDR1 and CDR2: MNHEY, SMNVEV (reference sequence). The CDR3 protein is CASSLGQSSRQYF. The CDR3 DNA is TGTGCCAGCAGTTTGGGACAGTCTTCAAGGCAGTACTTC.

The genes are TRBV4-3 and TRBJ2-7; tentative D call: TRBD2 (5 bases). Germline assignment: CDR1 LGHNA and CDR2 YSLEER. The CDR3 runs 14 residues. Trimming removed 6 bases at V and 1 base at J, with 13 bases between. The CDR3 loop reads CASSREGGSYEQYF. Here the CDR3 DNA reads TGCGCCAGCAGTCGAGAGGGTGGGTCCTACGAGCAGTACTTC.

This clonotype has a handful of counts. The rearrangement links TRBV12-3 or TRBV12-4 to TRBJ2-4, with 8 bases fitting TRBD1. The V gene end was trimmed by 6 bases and the J gene end by 9 bases; junction bases not matched to a gene: 7. The CDR3 has 13 residues. The CDR3 bases are TGTGCCAGCAGCTCCGGACAGGGAGGCATTCAGTACTTC. This encodes CASSSGQGGIQYF.

The genes are TRBV2 and TRBJ1-1; D is unresolved. The CDR3 length is 15 residues. V shed 2 bases and J shed 1 base, with 11 bases lying between them. CDR1 SNHLY and CDR2 FYNNEI come from the germline V gene. CDR3 DNA: TGTGCCAGCAGTGAACGGGGATGGACGAACACTGAAGCTTTCTTT. It specifies CASSERGWTNTEAFF.

This clonotype has more than one count but fewer than ten. V gene TRBV15 combines with J gene TRBJ1-5; D not resolved. The ends were cut back, 0 bases at V and 6 bases at J, with 6 bases in the middle. CDR1 is LNHNV and CDR2 is YYDKDF in the germline V gene (reference sequence). The CDR3 sequence is 13 residues long. CDR3 in amino acids: CATSRDPAQPQHF. The CDR3 DNA sequence: TGTGCCACCAGCAGAGATCCCGCTCAGCCCCAGCATTTT.

This clonotype came up a few times. The genes are TRBV5-1 and TRBJ2-1; the match to TRBD2 covers 10 bases. Trimming took 0 bases from V and 8 from J; bases not matched to a gene: 8. Germline V gene data show CDR1 as SGHRS and CDR2 as YFSETQ. The CDR3 loop spans 16 amino acids. The CDR3 protein is CASSLDSGGITDEQFF. In nucleotides, the CDR3 is TGCGCCAGCAGCTTGGATAGCGGGGGGATTACGGATGAGCAGTTCTTC.

Ten or more counts support this clonotype. The chain couples TRBV7-8 to TRBJ1-2; 7 bases are shared with TRBD1. This CDR3 has 15 residues. J gave up 4 bases and V 5 bases, and 10 bases lay outside the gene matches. CDR1 SGHVS and CDR2 FQNEAQ come from the germline V gene. The CDR3 DNA is TGTGCCAGCAGCGTCACCGACAGGGACCTCTATGGCTACACCTTC. Amino acids: CASSVTDRDLYGYTF.

The chain uses TRBV12-3 or TRBV12-4 and TRBJ2-7, with D perhaps matching TRBD1 (7 bases). The CDR3 consists of 13 residues. The ends were cut back, 4 bases at V and 1 base at J, with 8 bases in the middle. The CDR3 DNA reads as TGTGCCAGCAGTTCAGGGGGGTCCTACGAGCAGTACTTC. Its translation is CASSSGGSYEQYF.

CDR3 sequence: CASSQRQGIITTEAFF. CDR3 coding DNA: TGTGCCAGCAGCCAAAGACAGGGAATAATCACCACTGAAGCTTTCTTT. The chain combines TRBV27 with TRBJ1-1, with 7 bases lining up with TRBD1. Trimming at V came to 6 bases and at J to 4 bases, leaving 14 bases not matched to a gene. Germline V gene lookup returns CDR1 MNHEY and CDR2 SMNVEV (reference sequence). This CDR3 is built from 16 residues.

The chain couples TRBV29-1 to TRBJ2-1; D uncertain. CDR1 is SQVTM, CDR2 ANQGSEA, per germline. The CDR3 extends over 11 amino acids. V shed 7 bases and J shed 7 bases, with 11 bases lying between them. This CDR3 reads CSALRVNEQFF. The CDR3 DNA reads as TGCAGCGCCCTTCGGGTGAATGAGCAGTTCTTC.

This rearrangement joins TRBV2 to TRBJ2-4; 8 nucleotides line up with TRBD2. The CDR3 runs 14 residues. V was pared by 2 bases and J by 4 bases, with 1 base of the junction left unmatched. Germline CDR1 SNHLY, CDR2 FYNNEI. For the CDR3, the DNA is TGTGCCAGCAGTGAAACGGGGGGGAAAAACATTCAGTACTTC. Translated: CASSETGGKNIQYF.